This T cell receptor (beta chain) was identified in a study of regulatory T cells in long-lasting Graves disease. General observations from the study: There was favoring of TRBV28, TRBJ1-2 and TRBJ2-5 in persistent disease.

Time point specified: persistent/refractory GD, antithyroid drugs over 5 years with positive TRAb. From PBMCs, RNA was extracted and then used to make the TCR library. This CDR3 is 14 amino acids long. V lost 7 bases, J lost 4 bases, and 17 bases lay in between. Germline V gene data show CDR1 as SNHLY and CDR2 as FYNNEI. In building TCR beta libraries, iRepertoire HTBI primers were used together with Arm-PCR of CDR3 regions. Original data processing: Overall, samples carried approximately 60 TRBV and 14 TRBJ segments. TCRdb processed the multiplex PCR reads anew with MiXCR; each CDR3 protein has one entry. The V and J calls shown here were made by TCRdb, not taken from the authors' results. Among some 450,000 distinct CDR3 sequences, around a quarter were seen once, and the ten largest hold around 26%. This clonotype was counted only a few times. The antigen is undetermined.

The receptor's source is a female donor with Graves disease. The sequenced sample was peripheral blood mononuclear cells (PBMCs), obtained when the disease was refractory, from a patient treated with antithyroid drugs. The rearrangement uses TRBV2 and TRBJ2-7; maybe TRBD1 (5 bases). The CDR3 DNA follows: TGTGCCAGCACCCCGCGCGAGACAGAGTACGAGCAGTACTTC. Translated, it gives CASTPRETEYEQYF.